Detailed here is one TCR beta chain. The identical CDR3 is also encoded by other nucleotide sequences in the sample. This specimen belongs to a study of shared clonotypes between healthy human individuals. This CDR3 is 14 amino acids long. V was pared by 6 bases and J by 0 bases, with 4 bases of the junction left unmatched. Germline V gene sequence: CDR1 MNHEY, CDR2 SVGAGI. Every subset had its genomic DNA shared out evenly among several immunoSEQ plates. In replicate PCRs of sorted subsets, roughly 190 ng DNA, roughly 27,000 T cell genomes, was used. Generated by immunoSEQ multiplex PCR, the TCRdb table keeps only in-frame clones and is missing some. The sample consists of about 2.4 million clones, 80% to 95% of them appearing once.

The specimen was naive CD4+ T cells from PBMCs. Sample subset: CD45RA+ positively selected. The gene calls are TRBV6-5 and TRBJ1-1, with 7 bases lining up with TRBD1. The sequence derives from a young man in good health. Some clones in this sample may be carry-over from other donors' samples. The CDR3 protein is CASRPGQMNTEAFF. CDR3 nucleotides: TGTGCCAGCAGGCCGGGACAGATGAACACTGAAGCTTTCTTT.